This T cell receptor (beta chain) was captured in a study of shared clonotypes between healthy human individuals. Study-level points and caveats: Despite large depth, rarefaction showed incomplete sorted-subset sequencing.

Positively selected for CCR7, the CD45RO-negative cells used as naive CD8 cells excluded terminally differentiated effector memory CD45RA+ cells. As to this clone: Its antigen is still unknown.

Deep-level settings were used for running the assay. Produced via immunoSEQ multiplex PCR; TCRdb's table is partial and in-frame only. In the table there are more than 2 million clones, just over 90% of which are singletons. This sequence was found in a man aged 18 to 30 in good health. Some clones in this sample may be carry-over from other donors' samples. Sequencing was performed on naive CD8+ T cells from PBMCs.

The DNA of the CDR3 is TGTGCCAGCAGCTTAGGGCGGGGAGTCCACGGCTACACCTTC. The encoded protein is CASSLGRGVHGYTF. The genes are TRBV7-2 and TRBJ1-2; no definite D call. Looked up from germline, CDR1 is SGHTA and CDR2 is FQGNSA. The CDR3 covers 14 residues. With 1 base removed from V and 8 bases from J, the gap between germline ends came to 14 bases.